A single sample gave rise to the 4 T cell receptor beta chains below, sequenced in a study of patients and donors after allogeneic stem cell transplantation. TCRdb reprocessed the RT-PCR reads via MiXCR and lists one record per CDR3 protein. The sample holds about 960,000 distinct CDR3 sequences, roughly 18% seen once. Sample: blood, either unsorted or a sorted T cell fraction (not recorded which). These TCRs come from a human donor who was either an allogeneic HSCT recipient or a stem cell or donor lymphocyte infusion donor (not recorded which). It is not recorded whose cells these are; they may come from a transplant donor.

J is TRBJ2-7 and V is TRBV27; unclear D gene. The CDR3 spans 15 residues. Trimming pared 3 bases from V and 5 bases from J, leaving 17 bases between. Germline CDR1 is MNHEY and CDR2 is SMNVEV (reference sequence). The CDR3 sequence: CASSFTPERPHEQYF. CDR3 nucleotide sequence: TGTGCCAGCAGTTTTACACCGGAAAGACCCCACGAGCAGTACTTC.

This clonotype was detected ten times or more. The V and J genes are TRBV12-3 or TRBV12-4 and TRBJ2-1; D is possibly TRBD1 (5 bases). The length of the CDR3 is 14 residues. V dropped 6 bases and J dropped 1 base, with 10 bases sitting between them. In DNA form, the CDR3 reads TGTGCCAGCAGATCCCAGGGATCCTACAATGAGCAGTTCTTC. It translates to CASRSQGSYNEQFF.

There are many counts of this clonotype. The chain has TRBV12-3 or TRBV12-4 and TRBJ1-4, with D perhaps matching TRBD1 (5 bases). Trimming took off 1 base at V and 7 bases at J, with 10 bases between the two ends. The CDR3 has 14 amino acids. The CDR3 is CASSLVRGREKLFF. The CDR3 DNA is TGTGCCAGCAGTTTAGTGAGGGGTCGTGAAAAACTGTTTTTT.

This clonotype was picked up a small number of times. The chain combines TRBV3-1 with TRBJ2-1; D is uncertain. This CDR3 has 13 residues. V gave up 8 bases and J gave up 7 bases, with 15 bases separating them. Germline V lookup: CDR1 LGHDT, CDR2 YNNKEL (reference sequence). In DNA form, the CDR3 reads TGTGCCAGCGCTTCCCCGTCGGTAAATGAGCAGTTCTTC. It yields the protein CASASPSVNEQFF.